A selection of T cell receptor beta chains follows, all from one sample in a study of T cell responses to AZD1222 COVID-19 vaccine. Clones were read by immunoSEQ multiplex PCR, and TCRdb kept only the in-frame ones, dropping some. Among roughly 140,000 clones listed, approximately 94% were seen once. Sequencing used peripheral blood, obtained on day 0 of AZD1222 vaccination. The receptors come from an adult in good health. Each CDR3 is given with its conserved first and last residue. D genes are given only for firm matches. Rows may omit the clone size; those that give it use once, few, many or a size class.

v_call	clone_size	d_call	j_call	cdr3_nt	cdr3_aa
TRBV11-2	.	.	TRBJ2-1	TGTGCCAGCAGCTCCATTCTTGGGACGGGATACAATGAGCAGTTCTTC	CASSSILGTGYNEQFF
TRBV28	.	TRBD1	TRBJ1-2	TGTGCCACCTCACAAGGACAGGGAAACTATGGCTACACCTTC	CATSQGQGNYGYTF
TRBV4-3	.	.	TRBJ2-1	TGCGCCAGCAGCCAAGAGGCCTGGGGCCTCTACAATGAGCAGTTCTTC	CASSQEAWGLYNEQFF
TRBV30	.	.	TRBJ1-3	TGTGCCTGGAGTCGCAGTCTCTCTGGAAACACCATATATTTT	CAWSRSLSGNTIYF
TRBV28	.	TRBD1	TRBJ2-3	TGTGCCAGCAGTTTGCCCGGACAGGGGACAGATACGCAGTATTTT	CASSLPGQGTDTQYF
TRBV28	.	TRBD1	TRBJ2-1	TGTGCCAGCAGTTTTGGACAGGGGTCGTATGAGCAGTTCTTC	CASSFGQGSYEQFF
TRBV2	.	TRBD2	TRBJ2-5	TGTGCCAGCACGGCTAGCGGTCAAGAGACCCAGTACTTC	CASTASGQETQYF
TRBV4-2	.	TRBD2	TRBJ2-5	TGTGCCAGCAGCCGTCGAGCGGGGGCCCAAGAGACCCAGTACTTC	CASSRRAGAQETQYF
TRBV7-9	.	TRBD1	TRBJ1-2	TGTGCCAGCAGCTTAGGGCGGACAGGGTGGGACTACACCTTC	CASSLGRTGWDYTF
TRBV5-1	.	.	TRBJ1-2	TGCGCCAGCAGCTTGGGTCCACGGGATGGCTACACCTTC	CASSLGPRDGYTF
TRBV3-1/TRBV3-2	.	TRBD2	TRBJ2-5	TGTGCCAGCAGCCCAATTTCTAGCGGGGTTCAAGAGACCCAGTACTTC	CASSPISSGVQETQYF
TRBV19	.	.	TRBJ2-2	TGTGCCAGTATCCCGCGGCAACTAAACACCGGGGAGCTGTTTTTT	CASIPRQLNTGELFF
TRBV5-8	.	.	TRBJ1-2	TGTGCCAGCAGCTTGGATCCGGGATTGGGCTCATCGGGTGGCTACACCTTC	CASSLDPGLGSSGGYTF
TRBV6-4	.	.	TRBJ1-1	TGTGCCAGCAGCGAACAGGTATGGGGCACTGAAGCTTTCTTT	CASSEQVWGTEAFF
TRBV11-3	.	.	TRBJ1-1	TGTGCCAGCAGCCTCCCGTCCGGAGAAGCTTTCTTT	CASSLPSGEAFF
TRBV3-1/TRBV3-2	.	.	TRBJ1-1	TGTGCCAGCAGCACTCTAGCGGAGGGGGAAGCTTTCTTT	CASSTLAEGEAFF
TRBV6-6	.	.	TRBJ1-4	TGTGCCAGCAGACAGGAGGCAACTAATGAAAAACTGTTTTTT	CASRQEATNEKLFF
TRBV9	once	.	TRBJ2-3	TGTGCCAGCAGCGTAGGCGTGGGTAGCACAGATACGCAGTATTTT	CASSVGVGSTDTQYF
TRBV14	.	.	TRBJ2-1	TGTGCCAGCAGCCATGATAGCTCCTACAATGAGCAGTTCTTC	CASSHDSSYNEQFF
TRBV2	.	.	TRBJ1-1	TGTGCCAGCAGTACAGGGTTAGGTGAAGCTTTCTTT	CASSTGLGEAFF
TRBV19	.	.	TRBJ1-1	TGTGCCAGTAGTATTGGGACTGAAGCTTTCTTT	CASSIGTEAFF
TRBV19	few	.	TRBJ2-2	TGTGCCAGTAGAAGCAAGGTGGCGAACACCGGGGAGCTGTTTTTT	CASRSKVANTGELFF
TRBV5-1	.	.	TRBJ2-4	TGCGCCAGCAGCTTGGACTCCAAAACGGCCAAAAACATTCAGTACTTC	CASSLDSKTAKNIQYF
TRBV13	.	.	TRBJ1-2	TGTGCCAGCAGCTTGACTTGGGAGCGAGGCCCCGACTATGGCTACACCTTC	CASSLTWERGPDYGYTF
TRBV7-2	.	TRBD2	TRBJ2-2	TGTGCCAGCAGCTTAGTGGGTAGCGGGGGGGCATCCGGGGAGCTGTTTTTT	CASSLVGSGGASGELFF
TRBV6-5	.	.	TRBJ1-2	TGTGCCAGCAGTTTGTACCAAGGAAATGGCTACACCTTC	CASSLYQGNGYTF
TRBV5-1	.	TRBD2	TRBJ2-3	TGCGCCAGCAGCTCGGGGGGGCCGATAGATACGCAGTATTTT	CASSSGGPIDTQYF
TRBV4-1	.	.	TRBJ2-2	TGCGCCAGCAGCCAAGTAGGGGGGTTGAGAATCACCGGGGAGCTGTTTTTT	CASSQVGGLRITGELFF
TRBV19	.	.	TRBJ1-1	TGTGCCAGCAGGGTAGGGGGGGTGAACACTGAAGCTTTCTTT	CASRVGGVNTEAFF
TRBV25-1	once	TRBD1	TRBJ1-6	TGTGCCAGCAAAGGACAGGGAGACAATTCACCCCTCCACTTT	CASKGQGDNSPLHF
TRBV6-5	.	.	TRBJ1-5	TGTGCCAGCAGTTTCCACAGGTTAGGCAGCAATCAGCCCCAGCATTTT	CASSFHRLGSNQPQHF
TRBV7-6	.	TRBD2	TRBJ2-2	TGTGCCAGCAGCTCCTTAGCGGGGGGATCTCACCCCGGGGAGCTGTTTTTT	CASSSLAGGSHPGELFF
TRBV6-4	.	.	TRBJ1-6	TGTGCCAGCTGGGTTCGACATCATAATTCACCCCTCCACTTT	CASWVRHHNSPLHF
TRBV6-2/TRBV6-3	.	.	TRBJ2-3	TGTGCCAGCAGTTACCGCGTGGGAACTAGCACAGATACGCAGTATTTT	CASSYRVGTSTDTQYF
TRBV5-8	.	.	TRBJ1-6	TGTGCCAGCAGCCGGGACACCGGGGGTAATTCACCCCTCCACTTT	CASSRDTGGNSPLHF
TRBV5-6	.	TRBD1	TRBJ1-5	TGTGCCAGCAGCTACGGACAGGGGGATCAGCCCCAGCATTTT	CASSYGQGDQPQHF
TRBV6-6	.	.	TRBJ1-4	TGTGCCAGCAGTCATCGACAGAATGAAAAACTGTTTTTT	CASSHRQNEKLFF
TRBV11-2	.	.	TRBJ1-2	TGTGCCAGCAGCCAAAGGCGGAACGCCGACTATGGCTACACCTTC	CASSQRRNADYGYTF
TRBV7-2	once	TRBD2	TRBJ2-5	TGTGCCAGCACTCTAGCGGGAAGTGCGGAGACCCAGTACTTC	CASTLAGSAETQYF
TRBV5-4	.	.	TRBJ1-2	TGTGCCAGCAGCCCACTCCGGGGGGGGCCTCAACCTAACTATGGCTACACCTTC	CASSPLRGGPQPNYGYTF
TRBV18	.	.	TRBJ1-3	TGTGCCAGCTCACCAGGGTCGTACTCTGGAAACACCATATATTTT	CASSPGSYSGNTIYF
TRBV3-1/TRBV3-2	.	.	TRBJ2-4	TGTGCCAGCAGCCAAGTCTCGACCAAAAACATTCAGTACTTC	CASSQVSTKNIQYF
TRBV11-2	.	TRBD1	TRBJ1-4	TGTGCCAGCAGCCACCCTCTTCTGGACAGGGTTGAAAAACTGTTTTTT	CASSHPLLDRVEKLFF
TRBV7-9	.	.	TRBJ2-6	TGTGCCAGCAGCTTCGAAGTTAGGGCCAACGTCCTGACTTTC	CASSFEVRANVLTF
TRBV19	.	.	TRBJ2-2	TGTGCCAGTAGTATAGAGGGCACCGGGGAGCTGTTTTTT	CASSIEGTGELFF
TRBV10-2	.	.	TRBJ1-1	TGCGCCAGCAGTGAGTCGAGAGGGATGAACACTGAAGCTTTCTTT	CASSESRGMNTEAFF
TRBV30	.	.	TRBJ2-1	TGTGCCTGGAGTGTAAGGGATAGGATATACAATGAGCAGTTCTTC	CAWSVRDRIYNEQFF
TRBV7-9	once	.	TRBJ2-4	TGTGCCAGCAGCTCCCGGGGAAACATTCAGTACTTC	CASSSRGNIQYF
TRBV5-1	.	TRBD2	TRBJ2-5	TGCGCCAGCAGCCCGGGACTAGCGGGGGGCCGGTACCAAGAGACCCAGTACTTC	CASSPGLAGGRYQETQYF
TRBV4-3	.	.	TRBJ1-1	TGCGCCAGCAGCGTGGGGCAGGTGGGGTCGGCTTTCTTT	CASSVGQVGSAFF
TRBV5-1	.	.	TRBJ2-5	TGCGCCAGCAGCTTGGGGGAGGTCCAAGAGACCCAGTACTTC	CASSLGEVQETQYF
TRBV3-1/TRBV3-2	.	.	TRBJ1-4	TGTGCCAGCAGCCAGCAGGATGGGGAAAAACTGTTTTTT	CASSQQDGEKLFF
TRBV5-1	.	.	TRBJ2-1	TGCGCCAGCAGCTTGGAGGGGGCGGGGCTCGGCTACAATGAGCAGTTCTTC	CASSLEGAGLGYNEQFF